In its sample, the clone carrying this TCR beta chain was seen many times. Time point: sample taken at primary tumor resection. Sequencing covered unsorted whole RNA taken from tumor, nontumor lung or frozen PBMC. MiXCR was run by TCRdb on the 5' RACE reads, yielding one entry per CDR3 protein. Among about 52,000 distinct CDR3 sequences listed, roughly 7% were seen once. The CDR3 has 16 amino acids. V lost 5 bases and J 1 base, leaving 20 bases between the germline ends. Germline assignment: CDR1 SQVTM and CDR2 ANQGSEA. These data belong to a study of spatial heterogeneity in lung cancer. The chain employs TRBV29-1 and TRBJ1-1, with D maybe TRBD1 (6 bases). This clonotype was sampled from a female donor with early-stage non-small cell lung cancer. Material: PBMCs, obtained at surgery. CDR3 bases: TGCAGCGTTCGGGAAAGGGGGGGCGAGGCGAACACTGAAGCTTTCTTT. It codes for CSVRERGGEANTEAFF.